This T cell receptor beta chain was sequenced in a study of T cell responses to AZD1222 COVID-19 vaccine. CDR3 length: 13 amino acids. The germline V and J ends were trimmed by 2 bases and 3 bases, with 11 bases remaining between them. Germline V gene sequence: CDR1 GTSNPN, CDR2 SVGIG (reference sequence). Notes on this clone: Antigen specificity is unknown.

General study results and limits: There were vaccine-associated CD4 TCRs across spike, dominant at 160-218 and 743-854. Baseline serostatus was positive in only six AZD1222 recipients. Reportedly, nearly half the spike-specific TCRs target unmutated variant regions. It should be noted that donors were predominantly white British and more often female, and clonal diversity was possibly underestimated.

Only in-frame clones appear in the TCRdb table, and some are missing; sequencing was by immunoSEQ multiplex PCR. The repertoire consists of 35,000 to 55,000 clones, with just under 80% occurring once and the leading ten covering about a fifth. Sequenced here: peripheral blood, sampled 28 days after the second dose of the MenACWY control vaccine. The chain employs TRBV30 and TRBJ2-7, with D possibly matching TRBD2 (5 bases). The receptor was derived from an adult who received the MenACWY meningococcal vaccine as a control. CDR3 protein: CAWSRSGIYEQYF. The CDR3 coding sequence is TGTGCCTGGAGTAGATCGGGAATCTACGAGCAGTACTTC.